The 29 T cell receptor beta chains presented below share a single source sample, sequenced in a study of regulatory T cells in long-lasting Graves disease. Both iRepertoire HTBI primers and Arm-PCR of CDR3 regions were used to build the TCR beta libraries. MiXCR, applied by TCRdb to the multiplex PCR reads, yields one record per CDR3 protein. The sample consists of 400,000 to 450,000 distinct CDR3 sequences, around 22% of them appearing once. As for time point: persistent/refractory GD, antithyroid drugs over 5 years with positive TRAb. Making the TCR library involved RNA that had been extracted from PBMCs. The specimen comprised peripheral blood mononuclear cells (PBMCs), sampled when the disease was refractory, from a patient treated with antithyroid drugs. These TCRs come from a female donor with Graves disease.

This clonotype showed up just a few times. The rearrangement links TRBV2 to TRBJ1-5; maybe TRBD1 (6 bases). The V and J ends lost 4 bases and 2 bases respectively, with 21 bases between them. Germline V gene data show CDR1 as SNHLY and CDR2 as FYNNEI. This CDR3 has 18 residues. In nucleotides, the CDR3 is TGTGCCAGCAGTGTGGGGGGACATGGGGTCCCTGGCAATCAGCCCCAGCATTTT. Translating it yields CASSVGGHGVPGNQPQHF.

The chain employs TRBV9 and TRBJ2-7, with D possibly being TRBD1 (6 bases). V was shortened by 1 base and J by 6 bases, with 14 bases between the two germline ends. The CDR3 has 14 residues. Per germline, CDR1 SGDLS and CDR2 YYNGEE. The CDR3 nucleotides read TGTGCCAGCAGCGTATCATGGGGGCCCGTCGAGCAGTACTTC. Translating it yields CASSVSWGPVEQYF.

In this sample, this clonotype turned up many times. The rearrangement links TRBV27 to TRBJ1-1; 12 bases align to TRBD1. The germline V gene has CDR1 MNHEY and CDR2 SMNVEV (reference sequence). The ends lost 2 bases at V and 4 bases at J; junction bases unmatched: 5. CDR3 length equals 16 residues. Written as DNA, the CDR3 is TGTGCCAGCAGTTTAGGGACAGGGGGCGCGGGCACTGAAGCTTTCTTT. It codes for CASSLGTGGAGTEAFF.

This clonotype was observed a few times. This chain links TRBV6-1 with TRBJ1-2, with TRBD1 as a possible D gene (5 bases). With 6 bases removed from V and 6 bases from J, the gap between germline ends came to 20 bases. The CDR3 is 15 amino acids. Germline V gives CDR1 MNHNS, CDR2 SASEGT. The CDR3 nucleotides read TGTGCCAGCAGCTACATCGGGGGGGGGGTGGATGGCTACACCTTC. Translating gives CASSYIGGGVDGYTF.

This clonotype was detected a few times. The genes are TRBV30 and TRBJ1-2; TRBD1 agrees at 7 bases. The V gene end was trimmed by 1 base and the J gene end by 8 bases; junction bases not matched to a gene: 7. Per the germline V gene, CDR1 is GTSNPN and CDR2 is SVGIG (reference sequence). The CDR3 spans 13 residues. The CDR3 region has the DNA TGTGCCTGGAGTGCCACAGGGGTTTACGGCTACACCTTC. Its protein is CAWSATGVYGYTF.

Comments on this clonotype: A far larger clone is off by one base, so a read error is likely. V is TRBV6-2 or TRBV6-3 and J is TRBJ2-7; weak D call: TRBD2 (6 bases). V was trimmed by 6 bases and J by 5 bases, leaving 14 bases between them. The germline V gene has CDR1 MNHEY and CDR2 SVGEGT. The CDR3 sequence is 13 residues long. The CDR3 DNA reads as TGTGCCAGCAGCCGGGCTAGCGTACACGAGCAGTACTTC. Its protein product is CASSRASVHEQYF.

This clonotype was seen many times. V is TRBV28 and J is TRBJ1-4, with 11 bases lining up with TRBD1. J was trimmed by 8 bases and V by 6 bases; bases with no gene match: 8. The CDR3 length is 15 residues. Per the germline V gene, CDR1 is MDHEN and CDR2 is SYDVKM. The CDR3 sequence is CASSLPGTGGEKLFF. DNA for the CDR3: TGTGCCAGCAGCCTTCCCGGGACAGGGGGGGAAAAACTGTTTTTT.

The J gene is TRBJ2-2, the V gene TRBV28; D call uncertain. The ends were cut back, 3 bases at V and 4 bases at J, with 9 bases in the middle. Germline V CDR1 and CDR2: MDHEN, SYDVKM. The CDR3 spans 14 residues. The CDR3 DNA reads as TGTGCCAGCAGTTTCTTGGTTTCCACCGGGGAGCTGTTTTTT. Encoded protein: CASSFLVSTGELFF.

The V and J genes are TRBV7-2 and TRBJ1-5, with 9 bases fitting TRBD1. The CDR3 length is 17 residues. V lost 5 bases, J lost 5 bases, and 13 bases stayed unmatched. CDR1 and CDR2 from the germline V gene are SGHTA and FQGNSA. The CDR3 protein is CASSPGQGRGRDQPQHF. CDR3 DNA sequence: TGTGCCAGCAGCCCGGGACAGGGAAGAGGAAGGGATCAGCCCCAGCATTTT.

The rearrangement links TRBV18 to TRBJ2-5; D is ambiguous. V lost 3 bases and J lost 5, with 7 bases in between. Germline V gene sequence: CDR1 KGHSH, CDR2 LQKENI. This CDR3 spans 12 amino acids. The CDR3 loop reads CASSPVEETQYF. CDR3 bases: TGTGCCAGCTCACCCGTAGAGGAGACCCAGTACTTC.

This clonotype was found a few times. The chain combines TRBV20-1 with TRBJ1-1; D may be TRBD1 (5 bases). The ends were cut back, 2 bases at V and 2 bases at J, with 12 bases in the middle. Germline loops: CDR1 DFQATT, CDR2 SNEGSKA (reference sequence). The CDR3 is 14 residues long. In DNA, the CDR3 is TGCAGTGCTAGATCCCCAGGGCTTAACACTGAAGCTTTCTTT. It specifies CSARSPGLNTEAFF.

The rearrangement uses TRBV6-2 or TRBV6-3 and TRBJ1-3, with unresolved D. The CDR3 totals 15 residues. Germline V gene lookup returns CDR1 MNHEY and CDR2 SVGEGT. V gave up 2 bases and J gave up 1 base, with 9 bases separating them. In DNA form, the CDR3 reads TGTGCCAGCAGTTACGGGTTGGGTTCTGGAAACACCATATATTTT. It translates to CASSYGLGSGNTIYF.

This clonotype has just a few counts. The rearrangement links TRBV28 to TRBJ2-7; D remains unclear. With 10 bases removed from V and 1 base from J, the gap between germline ends came to 5 bases. The CDR3 is 10 amino acids. The germline V gene encodes CDR1 MDHEN and CDR2 SYDVKM. The DNA for the CDR3 is TGTGCCACTGAATCCTACGAGCAGTACTTC. This encodes CATESYEQYF.

The rearrangement uses TRBV7-2 and TRBJ1-5; D gene unclear. Trimming removed 5 bases at V and 0 bases at J, with 11 bases between. CDR1 and CDR2 from the germline V gene are SGHTA and FQGNSA. CDR3 length: 15 residues. The CDR3 DNA reads as TGTGCCAGCAGCCCCCTGGGCAGTAGCAATCAGCCCCAGCATTTT. Translated, it gives CASSPLGSSNQPQHF.

This clonotype came up many times. The gene calls are TRBV7-2 and TRBJ1-2; no firm D call. The CDR3 is 15 amino acids. The V end lost 5 bases, the J end lost 4 bases, and 17 bases lay between the germline ends. Germline CDR1 is SGHTA and CDR2 is FQGNSA. The CDR3 is CASSPTTTVFYGYTF. CDR3 in DNA: TGTGCCAGCAGCCCGACGACTACAGTGTTCTATGGCTACACCTTC.

This clonotype was observed many times. The chain employs TRBV2 and TRBJ2-5, with 9 bases identical to TRBD1. Germline V gives CDR1 SNHLY, CDR2 FYNNEI. V shed 6 bases and J 5 bases; nucleotides not matched to a gene: 13. This CDR3 spans 16 amino acids. CDR3 bases: TGTGCCAGCAGCGTGTTTCCGGGGACAGGGAGGGAGACCCAGTACTTC. Translating it yields CASSVFPGTGRETQYF.

This clonotype was observed a handful of times. V and J are TRBV10-3 and TRBJ1-3; 7 bases are a match to TRBD1. From germline, CDR1 is ENHRY and CDR2 SYGVKD. The CDR3 runs to 14 residues. V trimming: 0 bases; J trimming: 4 bases; junction bases outside the gene matches: 0. The chain's CDR3 is CAISESTGGNTIYF. The DNA of the CDR3 is TGTGCCATCAGTGAGTCGACAGGGGGAAACACCATATATTTT.

This sequence joins TRBV28 and TRBJ2-2; D is unresolved. The germline V and J ends were trimmed by 6 bases and 5 bases, with 16 bases remaining between them. Germline V gene lookup returns CDR1 MDHEN and CDR2 SYDVKM. The CDR3 has 15 amino acids. CDR3 sequence reads: CASSPTPSGTGELFF. The CDR3 region has the DNA TGTGCCAGCAGCCCTACACCCTCAGGTACCGGGGAGCTGTTTTTT.

V is TRBV7-9 and J is TRBJ2-5, with D perhaps matching TRBD1 (6 bases). Germline V CDR1 and CDR2: SEHNR, FQNEAQ (reference sequence). V gave up 6 bases and J gave up 1 base, with 15 bases separating them. The CDR3 sequence is 15 residues long. The CDR3 coding sequence is TGTGCCAGCAGGCTGGGGGCACCATCCCAAGAGACCCAGTACTTC. Translation: CASRLGAPSQETQYF.

This clonotype occurred a few times. This sequence joins TRBV5-1 and TRBJ2-7; 7 bases are a match to TRBD1. V lost 5 bases to trimming and J lost 6 bases; unmatched junction nucleotides: 5. The germline gives CDR1 SGHRS, CDR2 YFSETQ. There are 12 residues in the CDR3. CDR3 bases: TGCGCCAGCAGGTGGACAGGCGGCGAGCAGTACTTC. Protein: CASRWTGGEQYF. Supplemented by reference TRBV5-1 and TRBJ2-7, the full variable domain reads KAGVTQTPRYLIKTRGQQVTLSCSPISGHRSVSWYQQTPGQGLQFLFEYFSETQRNKGNFPGRFSGRQFSNSRSEMNVSTLELGDSALYLCASRWTGGEQYFGPGTRLTVT.

This clonotype was recorded many times. The genes are TRBV6-1 and TRBJ2-4, with TRBD1 identical over 10 bases. The V gene's germline CDR1 is MNHNS and CDR2 SASEGT. Trimming took 4 bases from V and 8 from J; bases not matched to a gene: 11. The CDR3 consists of 16 residues. In nucleotides, the CDR3 is TGTGCCAGCAGTGTGATACCGGGACAGGGGTCGGACATTCAGTACTTC. Its protein product is CASSVIPGQGSDIQYF.

This clonotype was counted a few times. The V and J genes are TRBV20-1 and TRBJ2-5; TRBD1 aligns across 8 bases. In germline, CDR1 is DFQATT, CDR2 SNEGSKA (reference sequence). The CDR3 consists of 15 residues. The V segment lost 5 bases and the J segment 5 bases; nucleotides outside the gene matches: 13. The CDR3 here is CSAPQSRGLMETQYF. The DNA for the CDR3 is TGCAGTGCTCCCCAGTCCAGGGGGCTCATGGAGACCCAGTACTTC.

This clonotype was recorded a few times. The rearrangement links TRBV9 to TRBJ2-7, with 10 positions matching TRBD1. Trimming took 4 bases from V and 7 from J; bases not matched to a gene: 17. Germline lookup yields CDR1 SGDLS and CDR2 YYNGEE. The CDR3 runs 17 residues. The CDR3 loop reads CASSPGGGTGVLDEQYF. The CDR3 DNA follows: TGTGCCAGCAGCCCTGGAGGAGGGACAGGGGTTTTAGATGAGCAGTACTTC.

The chain recombines TRBV20-1 with TRBJ2-7; 13 nucleotides match TRBD2. V was pared by 4 bases and J by 3 bases, with 3 bases of the junction left unmatched. The CDR3 runs 14 residues. From germline, CDR1 is DFQATT and CDR2 SNEGSKA (reference sequence). In DNA form, the CDR3 reads TGCAGTGCTATTAGACTAGCGGGAGGCTACGAGCAGTACTTC. Its translation: CSAIRLAGGYEQYF.

As concerns this clonotype: It is likely a read error, because the conserved phenylalanine at the end of the CDR3 is missing. Here the CDR3 reads CASSFDRVTYEQYL. Here the CDR3 DNA reads TGTGCCAGCAGTTTTGACAGGGTTACGTACGAGCAGTACCTC. This chain joins TRBV6-4 and TRBJ2-7; 7 bases are a match to TRBD1. The CDR3 sequence is 14 residues long. V gave up 5 bases and J gave up 4 bases; unmatched junction bases: 8. Germline V CDR1 and CDR2: MRHNA, SNTAGT.

The chain combines TRBV20-1 with TRBJ2-1; TRBD2 aligns across 8 bases. The CDR3 extends over 14 amino acids. V trimming: 6 bases; J trimming: 3 bases; junction bases outside the gene matches: 7. Germline values: CDR1 DFQATT, CDR2 SNEGSKA (reference sequence). The CDR3 loop is CSAQTSVGYNEQFF. The CDR3 DNA reads as TGCAGTGCGCAGACTAGCGTTGGCTACAATGAGCAGTTCTTC.

This rearrangement joins TRBV20-1 to TRBJ1-5; weak D call: TRBD1 (5 bases). Germline lookup yields CDR1 DFQATT and CDR2 SNEGSKA (reference sequence). Trimming shortened V by 0 bases and J by 5 bases, and 11 bases separated the two germline ends. The CDR3 runs 14 residues. The CDR3 here is CSAREGGVYQPQHF. The CDR3 DNA follows: TGCAGTGCTAGAGAGGGGGGGGTGTATCAGCCCCAGCATTTT.

CDR3 nucleotide sequence: TGCAGTGCTAGAGATGAGGACAGCGGTCAGCCCCAGCATTTT. It is translated as CSARDEDSGQPQHF. The chain carries TRBV20-1 and TRBJ1-5, with a possible D match to TRBD1 (6 bases). Trimming took 0 bases from V and 6 from J, leaving 12 bases between them. CDR1 and CDR2 (germline): DFQATT, SNEGSKA (reference sequence). CDR3 length: 14 amino acids.

The CDR3 region is CASSLGSQSWDEQYF. The DNA of the CDR3 is TGCGCCAGCAGCTTGGGGAGTCAGTCGTGGGACGAGCAGTACTTC. This chain joins TRBV5-1 and TRBJ2-7; D not resolved. The CDR3 length is 15 residues. The germline V gene has CDR1 SGHRS and CDR2 YFSETQ. Trimming shortened V by 0 bases and J by 5 bases, and 15 bases separated the two germline ends.